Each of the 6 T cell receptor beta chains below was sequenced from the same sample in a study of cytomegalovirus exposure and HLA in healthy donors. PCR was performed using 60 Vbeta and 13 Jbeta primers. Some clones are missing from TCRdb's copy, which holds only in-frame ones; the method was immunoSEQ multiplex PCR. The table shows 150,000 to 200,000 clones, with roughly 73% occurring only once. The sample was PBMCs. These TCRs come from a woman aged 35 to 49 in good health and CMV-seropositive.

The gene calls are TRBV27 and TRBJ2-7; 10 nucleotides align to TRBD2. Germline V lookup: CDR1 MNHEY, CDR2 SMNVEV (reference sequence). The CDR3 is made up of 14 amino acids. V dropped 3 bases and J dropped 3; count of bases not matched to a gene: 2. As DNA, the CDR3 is TGTGCCAGCAGTTTCTCTAGCGGGAGCTACGAGCAGTACTTC. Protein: CASSFSSGSYEQYF.

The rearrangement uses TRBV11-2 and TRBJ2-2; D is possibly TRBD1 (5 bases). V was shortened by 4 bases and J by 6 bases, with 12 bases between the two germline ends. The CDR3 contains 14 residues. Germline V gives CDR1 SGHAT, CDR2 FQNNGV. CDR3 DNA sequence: TGTGCCAGCAGCTACAGACAGTTCTCCGGGGAGCTGTTTTTT. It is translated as CASSYRQFSGELFF.

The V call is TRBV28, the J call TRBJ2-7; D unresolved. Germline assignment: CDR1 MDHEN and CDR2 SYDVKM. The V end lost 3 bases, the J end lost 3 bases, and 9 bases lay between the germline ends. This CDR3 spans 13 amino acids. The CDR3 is CASSFAVGYEQYF. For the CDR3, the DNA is TGTGCCAGCAGTTTCGCGGTAGGCTACGAGCAGTACTTC.

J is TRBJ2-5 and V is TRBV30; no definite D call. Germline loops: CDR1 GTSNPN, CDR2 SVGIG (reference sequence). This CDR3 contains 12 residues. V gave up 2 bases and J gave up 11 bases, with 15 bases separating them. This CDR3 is CAWSKLNSKQYF. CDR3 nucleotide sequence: TGTGCCTGGAGTAAACTGAATTCGAAGCAGTACTTC.

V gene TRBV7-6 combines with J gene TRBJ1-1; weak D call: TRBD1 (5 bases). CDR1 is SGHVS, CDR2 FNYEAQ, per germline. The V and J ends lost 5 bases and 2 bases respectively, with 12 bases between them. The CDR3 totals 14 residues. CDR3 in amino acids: CASSPDNRNTEAFF. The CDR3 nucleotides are TGTGCCAGCAGCCCGGACAATCGTAACACTGAAGCTTTCTTT.

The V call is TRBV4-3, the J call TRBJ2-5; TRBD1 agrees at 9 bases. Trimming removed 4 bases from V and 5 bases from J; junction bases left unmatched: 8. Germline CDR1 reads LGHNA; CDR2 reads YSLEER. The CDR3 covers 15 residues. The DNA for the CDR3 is TGCGCCAGCAGCCCCTCCGGGACAGGGAAGGAGACCCAGTACTTC. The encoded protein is CASSPSGTGKETQYF.